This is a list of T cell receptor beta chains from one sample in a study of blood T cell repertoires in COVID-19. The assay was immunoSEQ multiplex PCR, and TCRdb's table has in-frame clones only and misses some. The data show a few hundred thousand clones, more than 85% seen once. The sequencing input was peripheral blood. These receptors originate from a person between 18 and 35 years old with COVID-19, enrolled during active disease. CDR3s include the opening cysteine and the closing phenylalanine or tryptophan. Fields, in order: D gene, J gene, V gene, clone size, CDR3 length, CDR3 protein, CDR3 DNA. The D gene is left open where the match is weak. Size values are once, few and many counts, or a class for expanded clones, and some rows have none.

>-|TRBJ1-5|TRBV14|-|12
CASSQGSEPQHF
TGTGCCAGCAGCCAAGGATCGGAGCCCCAGCATTTT
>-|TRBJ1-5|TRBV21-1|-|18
CASNAPTPLVKDNQPQHF
TGTGCCAGCAACGCCCCGACACCCCTCGTTAAGGACAATCAGCCCCAGCATTTT
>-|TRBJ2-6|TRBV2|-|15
CASSESSSGANVLTF
TGTGCCAGCAGTGAATCTAGCTCTGGGGCCAACGTCCTGACTTTC
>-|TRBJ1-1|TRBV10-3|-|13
CAIRAGVDTEAFF
TGTGCCATCAGGGCGGGGGTTGATACTGAAGCTTTCTTT
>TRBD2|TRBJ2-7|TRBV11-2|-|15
CASSLGTSGFYEQYF
TGTGCCAGCAGCTTAGGGACTAGCGGGTTCTACGAGCAGTACTTC
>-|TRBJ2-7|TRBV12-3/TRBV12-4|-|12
CASSLQGHEQYF
TGTGCCAGCAGTTTACAGGGCCACGAGCAGTACTTC
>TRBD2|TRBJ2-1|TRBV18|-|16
CASSPRTSGVYNEQFF
TGTGCCAGCTCACCTAGGACTAGCGGGGTCTACAATGAGCAGTTCTTC
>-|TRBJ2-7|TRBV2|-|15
CASRPEGGGSYEQYF
TGTGCCAGCAGACCGGAAGGAGGAGGTTCCTACGAGCAGTACTTC
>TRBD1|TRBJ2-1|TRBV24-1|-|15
CATSGVGTGADEQFF
TGTGCCACCAGTGGGGTCGGCACAGGGGCCGATGAGCAGTTCTTC
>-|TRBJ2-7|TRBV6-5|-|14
CASSFARGSYEQYF
TGTGCCAGCAGTTTTGCTAGGGGTTCCTACGAGCAGTACTTC
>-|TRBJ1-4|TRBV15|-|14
CATSRGAGGEKLFF
TGTGCCACCAGCAGAGGGGCAGGTGGAGAAAAACTGTTTTTT
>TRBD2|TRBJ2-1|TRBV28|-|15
CASSSTGLAINEQFF
TGTGCCAGCAGTTCAACGGGACTAGCCATCAATGAGCAGTTCTTC
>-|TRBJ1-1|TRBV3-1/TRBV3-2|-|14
CASSQDRINTEAFF
TGTGCCAGCAGCCAGGACAGAATAAACACTGAAGCTTTCTTT
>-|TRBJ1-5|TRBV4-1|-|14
CASSFEGFQQPQHF
TGCGCCAGCAGCTTCGAGGGTTTTCAGCAGCCCCAGCATTTT
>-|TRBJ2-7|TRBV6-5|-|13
CASSVRSSNEQYF
TGTGCCAGCAGCGTTAGGTCTAGTAACGAGCAGTACTTC
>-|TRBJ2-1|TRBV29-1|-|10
CSVERYEQFF
TGCAGCGTTGAGCGCTATGAGCAGTTCTTC
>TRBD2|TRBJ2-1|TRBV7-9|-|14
CASSTGLAGSEQFF
TGTGCCAGCAGCACGGGACTAGCGGGCAGTGAGCAGTTCTTC
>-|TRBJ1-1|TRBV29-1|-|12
CGGTAMNTEAFF
TGCGGAGGGACTGCTATGAACACTGAAGCTTTCTTT
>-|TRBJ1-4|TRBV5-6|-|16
CASSRPTAPINEKLFF
TGTGCCAGCAGCCGACCGACAGCACCGATTAATGAAAAACTGTTTTTT
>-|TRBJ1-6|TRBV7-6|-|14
CASSLAGRASPLHF
TGTGCCAGCAGCTTAGCGGGCAGGGCCTCACCCCTCCACTTT
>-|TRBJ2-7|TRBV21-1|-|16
CASSISYGTGGYEQYF
TGTGCCAGCAGCATCTCCTACGGGACAGGGGGATACGAGCAGTACTTC
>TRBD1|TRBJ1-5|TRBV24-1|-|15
CATSDPGTGNQPQHF
TGTGCCACCAGTGATCCCGGGACAGGAAATCAGCCCCAGCATTTT
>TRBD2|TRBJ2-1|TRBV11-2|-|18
CASSSPRGEREDYNEQFF
TGTGCCAGCAGCTCCCCCAGGGGGGAGCGGGAGGATTACAATGAGCAGTTCTTC
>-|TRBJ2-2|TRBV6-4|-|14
CASSGGTNTGELFF
TGTGCCAGCAGTGGCGGAACGAACACCGGGGAGCTGTTTTTT
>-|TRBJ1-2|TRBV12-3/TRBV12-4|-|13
CASSFAGSYGYTF
TGTGCCAGCAGTTTCGCTGGGAGCTATGGCTACACCTTC
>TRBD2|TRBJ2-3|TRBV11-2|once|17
CASSPRTSGRAPDTQYF
TGTGCCAGCAGCCCTCGGACTAGCGGGAGGGCCCCAGATACGCAGTATTTT
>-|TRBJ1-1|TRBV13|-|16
CASSPPQATMNTEAFF
TGTGCCAGCAGCCCGCCCCAGGCTACCATGAACACTGAAGCTTTCTTT
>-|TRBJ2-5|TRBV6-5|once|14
CASSPRHFQETQYF
TGTGCCAGCAGTCCACGACATTTCCAAGAGACCCAGTACTTC
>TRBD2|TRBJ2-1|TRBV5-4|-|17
CASSLNPDGGRYNEQFF
TGTGCCAGCAGCTTGAACCCTGATGGCGGGAGGTACAATGAGCAGTTCTTC
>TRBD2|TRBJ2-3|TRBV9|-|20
CASSSNSGTSGMRYADTQYF
TGTGCCAGCAGCTCCAATTCCGGGACTAGCGGGATGAGGTACGCAGATACGCAGTATTTT
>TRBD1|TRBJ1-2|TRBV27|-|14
CASSLRQGAGGYTF
TGTGCCAGCAGTTTAAGACAGGGGGCTGGTGGCTACACCTTC
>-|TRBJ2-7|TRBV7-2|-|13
CASSLAPTGAQNF
TGTGCCAGCAGCTTAGCCCCGACTGGGGCCCAAAACTTC
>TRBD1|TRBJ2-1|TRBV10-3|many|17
CAISGGGGQGVYNEQFF
TGTGCCATCAGTGGGGGAGGAGGACAGGGGGTTTACAATGAGCAGTTCTTC
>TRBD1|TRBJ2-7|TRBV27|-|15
CASSFSGTVSYEQYF
TGTGCCAGCAGTTTTTCCGGGACAGTCTCCTACGAGCAGTACTTC
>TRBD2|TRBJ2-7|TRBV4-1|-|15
CASSQVAGDPYEQYF
TGCGCCAGCAGCCAAGTAGCGGGAGACCCCTACGAGCAGTACTTC
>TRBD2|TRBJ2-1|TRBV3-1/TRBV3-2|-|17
CASSQAETGLANNEQFF
TGTGCCAGCAGCCAAGCCGAAACAGGACTAGCCAACAATGAGCAGTTCTTC
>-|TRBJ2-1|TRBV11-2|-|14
CASSSVGQGGEQFF
TGTGCCAGCAGCTCGGTGGGCCAGGGCGGTGAGCAGTTCTTC
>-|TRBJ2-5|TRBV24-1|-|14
CATSDPLLGATQYF
TGTGCCACCAGTGATCCCCTCTTAGGAGCGACCCAGTACTTC
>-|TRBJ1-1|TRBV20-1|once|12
CSASSSITEAFF
TGCAGTGCTAGTTCTAGTATCACTGAAGCTTTCTTT
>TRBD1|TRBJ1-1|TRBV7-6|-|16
CASSGREQGGNTEAFF
TGTGCCAGCAGCGGACGAGAACAGGGGGGGAACACTGAAGCTTTCTTT
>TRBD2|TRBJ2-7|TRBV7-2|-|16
CASSPSGGAGAYEQYF
TGTGCCAGCAGCCCGTCTGGCGGGGCGGGAGCCTACGAGCAGTACTTC
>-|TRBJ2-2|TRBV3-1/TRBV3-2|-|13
CASRAEYVGELFF
TGTGCCAGCAGAGCGGAGTACGTCGGGGAGCTGTTTTTT
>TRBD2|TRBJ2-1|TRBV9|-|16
CASSLRLAGGDNEQFF
TGTGCCAGCAGCCTCCGACTAGCGGGAGGTGACAATGAGCAGTTCTTC
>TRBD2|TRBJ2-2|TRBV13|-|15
CASSRSGGNTGELFF
TGTGCCAGCAGCCGGAGCGGGGGGAACACCGGGGAGCTGTTTTTT
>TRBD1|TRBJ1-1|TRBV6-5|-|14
CASSIDRANTEAFF
TGTGCCAGCAGTATCGACAGGGCGAACACTGAAGCTTTCTTT
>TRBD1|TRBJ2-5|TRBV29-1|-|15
CSVEDRKGAGETQYF
TGCAGCGTTGAAGATCGGAAGGGGGCTGGAGAGACCCAGTACTTC
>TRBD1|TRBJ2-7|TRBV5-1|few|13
CASSLDRAYEQYF
TGCGCCAGCAGCCTGGACAGGGCCTACGAGCAGTACTTC
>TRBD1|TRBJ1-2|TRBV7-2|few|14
CASSPRDSLYGYTF
TGTGCCAGCAGCCCCCGGGACAGCCTCTATGGCTACACCTTC
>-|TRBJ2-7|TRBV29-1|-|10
CSVGSNEQYF
TGCAGCGTCGGTAGTAACGAGCAGTACTTC
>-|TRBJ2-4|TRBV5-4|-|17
CASSSPGFEVAKNIQYF
TGTGCCAGCAGCAGTCCGGGTTTCGAAGTAGCCAAAAACATTCAGTACTTC
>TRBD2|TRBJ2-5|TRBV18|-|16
CASSPQGAGIQETQYF
TGTGCCAGCTCACCCCAGGGAGCGGGGATCCAAGAGACCCAGTACTTC
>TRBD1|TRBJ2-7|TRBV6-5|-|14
CASTERQGSYEQYF
TGTGCCAGCACCGAGCGACAGGGTTCCTACGAGCAGTACTTC
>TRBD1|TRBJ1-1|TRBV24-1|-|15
CATSGGQGMNTEAFF
TGTGCCACCAGTGGTGGACAGGGGATGAACACTGAAGCTTTCTTT
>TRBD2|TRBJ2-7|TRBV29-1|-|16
CSAQGLAGGPGYEQYF
TGCAGCGCTCAGGGACTAGCGGGAGGGCCAGGGTACGAGCAGTACTTC
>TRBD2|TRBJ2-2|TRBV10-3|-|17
CAISLLAGDSNTGELFF
TGTGCCATCTCTCTCCTAGCGGGAGATTCGAACACCGGGGAGCTGTTTTTT
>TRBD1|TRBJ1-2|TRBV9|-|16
CASSVSSGGASYGYTF
TGTGCCAGCAGCGTGTCCTCAGGGGGAGCGAGCTATGGCTACACCTTC
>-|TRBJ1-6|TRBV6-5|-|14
CASSTQGGNSPLHF
TGTGCCAGCAGTACCCAGGGCGGTAATTCACCCCTCCACTTT
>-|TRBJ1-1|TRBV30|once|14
CAWNLYGRVTEAFF
TGTGCCTGGAATCTCTATGGGCGAGTCACTGAAGCTTTCTTT
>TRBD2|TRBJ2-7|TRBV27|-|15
CASSLRSGMSYEQYF
TGTGCCAGCAGTTTGCGCAGCGGGATGTCCTACGAGCAGTACTTC